The 17 T cell receptor beta chains given below trace back to one sample, sequenced in a study of persistence of HIV-infected CD4 T cells. These TCRs are of unknown antigen specificity. Lysates of CMV-infected fibroblasts at about 10 ug/mL stimulated these cells. CD4+ T cells upregulating both CD40 ligand and CD69 were sorted as responding cells. The libraries were made with immunoSEQ version 4 in survey mode. Assay: immunoSEQ multiplex PCR; the TCRdb copy retains only in-frame clones and omits some. The sample holds around 13,000 clones, approximately 75% seen once. The input for sequencing was CD4+ T cells sorted from PBMCs after approximately 19-hour stimulation, taken from a patient who received antiretroviral therapy. The receptors were sampled from an adult man with HIV who was CMV-seropositive.

This clone showed up just once. The chain employs TRBV6-5 and TRBJ2-4; TRBD1 aligns across 7 bases. The germline gives CDR1 MNHEY, CDR2 SVGAGI. The CDR3 is 12 amino acids. Losses at the gene ends were 7 bases for V and 9 bases for J; bases not matched to a gene: 6. CDR3 protein: CASKSTGSIQYF. The CDR3 nucleotides are TGTGCCAGCAAGTCGACAGGGAGCATTCAGTACTTC.

This clone is a singleton in its sample. V gene TRBV12-3 or TRBV12-4 combines with J gene TRBJ2-5; D is undetermined. With 1 base removed from V and 5 bases from J, the gap between germline ends came to 8 bases. The CDR3 loop spans 13 amino acids. DNA of the CDR3: TGTGCCAGCAGTTTAGTTGGGTGGGAGACCCAGTACTTC. Protein sequence: CASSLVGWETQYF.

This chain links TRBV24-1 with TRBJ1-2; the match to TRBD1 covers 7 bases. Germline lookup yields CDR1 KGHDR and CDR2 SFDVKD. V dropped 7 bases and J dropped 6; count of bases not matched to a gene: 7. The CDR3 contains 13 residues. CDR3 nucleotide sequence: TGTGCCACCAGCTCGACAGGGTTCGATGGCTACACCTTC. Translating it yields CATSSTGFDGYTF.

By sample share, this clone is large (0.1 to 1%). This chain connects TRBV7-9 to TRBJ1-3; D is possibly TRBD1 (5 bases). Per germline, CDR1 SEHNR and CDR2 FQNEAQ (reference sequence). V was shortened by 2 bases and J by 2 bases, with 16 bases between the two germline ends. CDR3 length: 17 amino acids. The CDR3 is CASSLRTYGQAGNTIYF. CDR3 nucleotides: TGTGCCAGCAGCTTACGGACATACGGACAAGCTGGAAACACCATATATTTT.

This clone was counted only a few times. J is TRBJ2-3 and V is TRBV2; 7 bases fit TRBD2. This CDR3 spans 15 amino acids. J gave up 0 bases and V 3 bases, and 3 bases lay outside the gene matches. Germline V gene lookup returns CDR1 SNHLY and CDR2 FYNNEI. CDR3 sequence: CASSDPSGSTDTQYF. The CDR3 DNA sequence: TGTGCCAGCAGTGACCCTAGCGGTAGCACAGATACGCAGTATTTT. Together with reference TRBV2 and TRBJ2-3, the CDR3 gives the full variable domain: EPEVTQTPSHQVTQMGQEVILRCVPISNHLYFYWYRQILGQKVEFLVSFYNNEISEKSEIFDDQFSVERPDGSNFTLKIRSTKLEDSAMYFCASSDPSGSTDTQYFGPGTRLTVL.

The V call is TRBV5-1, the J call TRBJ1-2; no clear D. The CDR3 sequence is 14 residues long. Germline V gene sequence: CDR1 SGHRS, CDR2 YFSETQ. V lost 1 base to trimming and J lost 8 bases, with 15 bases between them. The CDR3 sequence: CASSLSSAGGGYTF. The CDR3 DNA sequence: TGCGCCAGCAGCTTGTCGAGCGCTGGAGGAGGCTACACCTTC. Full variable domain (missing parts from reference TRBV5-1 and TRBJ1-2): KAGVTQTPRYLIKTRGQQVTLSCSPISGHRSVSWYQQTPGQGLQFLFEYFSETQRNKGNFPGRFSGRQFSNSRSEMNVSTLELGDSALYLCASSLSSAGGGYTFGSGTRLTVV.

The chain uses TRBV5-1 and TRBJ2-7, with D maybe TRBD1 (6 bases). The CDR3 runs 12 residues. From germline, CDR1 is SGHRS and CDR2 YFSETQ. With 4 bases removed from V and 7 bases from J, the gap between germline ends came to 12 bases. CDR3 coding DNA: TGCGCCAGCAGCCTCCAGCAGGGGGAGCAGTACTTC. This encodes CASSLQQGEQYF.

The V call is TRBV3-1 (or the pseudogene TRBV3-2), the J call TRBJ1-1; maybe TRBD1 (5 bases). V shed 1 base and J shed 8 bases, with 17 bases lying between them. The CDR3 contains 15 residues. Germline loops: CDR1 LGHDT, CDR2 YNNKEL (reference sequence). The CDR3 spells CASSQALGGRGEAFF. As DNA, the CDR3 is TGTGCCAGCAGCCAAGCTCTTGGGGGTCGGGGGGAAGCTTTCTTT.

This clone was counted a few times. The chain employs TRBV15 and TRBJ2-1; 11 nucleotides line up with TRBD2. V shed 0 bases and J 6 bases; nucleotides not matched to a gene: 10. This CDR3 spans 18 amino acids. Per the germline V gene, CDR1 is LNHNV and CDR2 is YYDKDF (reference sequence). CDR3 in DNA: TGTGCCACCAGCAGAGACCCGCCCTCTAGCGGGGGGCGCAATGAGCAGTTCTTC. It yields the protein CATSRDPPSSGGRNEQFF.

The table lists this clone with a few counts. The rearrangement joins TRBV19 to TRBJ2-7, with 9 bases lining up with TRBD2. Germline V CDR1 and CDR2: LNHDA, SQIVND (reference sequence). This CDR3 contains 18 residues. After removal of 5 bases from V and 3 bases from J, the junction contained 17 bases not matched to a gene. The CDR3 coding sequence is TGTGCCAGTAGTTTACGTGGGCAGGGGCCTAGCGGGGACTACGAGCAGTACTTC. This encodes CASSLRGQGPSGDYEQYF.

This rearrangement joins TRBV7-9 to TRBJ2-1, with D possibly called TRBD1 or TRBD2 (5 bases each). The germline gives CDR1 SEHNR, CDR2 FQNEAQ (reference sequence). This CDR3 contains 12 residues. Deletions cut 1 base from V and 13 bases from J, with 11 bases between. Here the CDR3 DNA reads TGTGCCAGCAGCTTAGGGGGCGGGTATCAGTTCTTC. This sequence encodes CASSLGGGYQFF.

The CDR3 coding sequence is TGTGCCAGCAGCGGACAGGGGGCGAAGGGCAATGAGCAGTTCTTC. Its translation is CASSGQGAKGNEQFF. The chain has TRBV7-3 and TRBJ2-1, with 11 bases fitting TRBD1. The CDR3 loop spans 15 amino acids. V shed 5 bases and J 6 bases; nucleotides not matched to a gene: 6. CDR1 and CDR2 (germline): SGHTA, FQGTGA.

V usage is TRBV9 and J usage is TRBJ2-3; 9 nucleotides agree with TRBD2. The length of the CDR3 is 15 residues. The ends lost 5 bases at V and 2 bases at J; junction bases unmatched: 6. CDR1 and CDR2 (germline): SGDLS, YYNGEE. This CDR3 reads CASSSLAGYTDTQYF. The CDR3 region has the DNA TGTGCCAGCAGTTCCCTAGCGGGGTACACAGATACGCAGTATTTT.

This chain connects TRBV6-7 to TRBJ2-1, with 10 bases fitting TRBD1. TRBV6-7 is classed as an ORF, of uncertain function. V trimming: 5 bases; J trimming: 9 bases; junction bases outside the gene matches: 13. This CDR3 is built from 16 residues. CDR3 in amino acids: CASSAEPGQGLGEQFF. The CDR3 DNA follows: TGTGCCAGCAGTGCAGAACCGGGACAGGGGCTAGGTGAGCAGTTCTTC.

This clone was seen a handful of times. This chain links TRBV18 with TRBJ2-7, with 8 bases that match TRBD2. Germline assignment: CDR1 KGHSH and CDR2 LQKENI. Trimming took 3 bases from V and 13 from J; bases not matched to a gene: 11. The CDR3 consists of 13 residues. The CDR3 DNA is TGTGCCAGCTCACCGGGCGGGGGGTATATCCGCTACTTC. Protein product: CASSPGGGYIRYF. Complete variable domain (other parts from reference TRBV18 and TRBJ2-7): NAGVMQNPRHLVRRRGQEARLRCSPMKGHSHVYWYRQLPEEGLKFMVYLQKENIIDESGMPKERFSAEFPKEGPSILRIQQVVRGDSAAYFCASSPGGGYIRYFGPGTRLTVT.

This clone was counted a few times. At the DNA level, this CDR3 is encoded by other sequences in the same sample as well. J is TRBJ2-2 and V is TRBV3-1 (or the pseudogene TRBV3-2), with D maybe TRBD2 (5 bases). The V and J ends lost 1 base and 4 bases respectively, with 10 bases between them. Germline loops: CDR1 LGHDT, CDR2 YNNKEL (reference sequence). This CDR3 comprises 15 residues. CDR3 in amino acids: CASSQGRGRTGELFF. The CDR3 bases are TGTGCCAGCAGCCAAGGAAGAGGGCGCACCGGGGAGCTGTTTTTT.

The chain employs TRBV19 and TRBJ1-5; 9 nucleotides match TRBD1. Per germline, CDR1 LNHDA and CDR2 SQIVND (reference sequence). The junction had 11 bases not matched to a gene; V was cut back by 8 bases and J by 6 bases. CDR3 size: 15 residues. The CDR3 DNA reads TGTGCCAGTGGGGGGGGACAGGGAGGGTTTCAGCCCCAGCATTTT. Amino acid sequence: CASGGGQGGFQPQHF.